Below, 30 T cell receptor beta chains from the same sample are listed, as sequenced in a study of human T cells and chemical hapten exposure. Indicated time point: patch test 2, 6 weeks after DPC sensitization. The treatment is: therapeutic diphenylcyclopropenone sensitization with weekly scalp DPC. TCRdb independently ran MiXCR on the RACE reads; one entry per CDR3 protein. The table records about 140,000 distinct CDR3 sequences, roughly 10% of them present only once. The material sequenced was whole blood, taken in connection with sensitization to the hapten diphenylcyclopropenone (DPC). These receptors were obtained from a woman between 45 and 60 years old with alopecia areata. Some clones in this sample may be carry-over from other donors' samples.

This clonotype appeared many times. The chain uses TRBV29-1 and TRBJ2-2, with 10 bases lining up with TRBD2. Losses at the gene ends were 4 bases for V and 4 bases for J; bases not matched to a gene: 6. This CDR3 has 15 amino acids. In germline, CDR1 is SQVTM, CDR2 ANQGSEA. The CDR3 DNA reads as TGCAGCGTTGCGAGCGGGAGGGTGAGCACCGGGGAGCTGTTTTTT. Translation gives CSVASGRVSTGELFF.

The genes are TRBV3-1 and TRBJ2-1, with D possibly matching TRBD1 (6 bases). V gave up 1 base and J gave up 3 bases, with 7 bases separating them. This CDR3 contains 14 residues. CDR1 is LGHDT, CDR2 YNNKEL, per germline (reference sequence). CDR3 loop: CASSQGGLYNEQFF. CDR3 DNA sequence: TGTGCCAGCAGCCAAGGGGGGCTCTACAATGAGCAGTTCTTC.

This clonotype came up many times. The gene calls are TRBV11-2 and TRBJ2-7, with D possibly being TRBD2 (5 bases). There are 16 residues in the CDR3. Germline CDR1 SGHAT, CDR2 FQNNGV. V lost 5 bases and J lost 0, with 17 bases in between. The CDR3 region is CASSPALGGGSYEQYF. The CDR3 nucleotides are TGTGCCAGCAGCCCCGCCTTGGGCGGAGGCTCCTACGAGCAGTACTTC.

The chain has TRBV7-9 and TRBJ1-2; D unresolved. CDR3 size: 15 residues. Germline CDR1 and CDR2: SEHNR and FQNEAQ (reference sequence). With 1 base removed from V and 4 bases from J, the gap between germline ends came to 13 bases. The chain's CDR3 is CASSLVTQSGYGYTF. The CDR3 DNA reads TGTGCCAGCAGCTTAGTAACCCAATCTGGCTATGGCTACACCTTC.

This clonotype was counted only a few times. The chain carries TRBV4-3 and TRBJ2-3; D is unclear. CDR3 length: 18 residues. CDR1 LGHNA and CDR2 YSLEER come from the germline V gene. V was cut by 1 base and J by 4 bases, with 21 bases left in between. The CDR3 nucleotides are TGCGCCAGCAGCCAAGTTAAGGTCGCTTCCATCGGAGCAGATACGCAGTATTTT. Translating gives CASSQVKVASIGADTQYF.

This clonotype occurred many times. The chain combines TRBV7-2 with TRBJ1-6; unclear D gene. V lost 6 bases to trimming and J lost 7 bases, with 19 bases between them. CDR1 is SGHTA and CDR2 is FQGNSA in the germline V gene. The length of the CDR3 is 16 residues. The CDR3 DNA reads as TGTGCCAGCAGGCTCGAGGGCGGGGTGGGGAATTCACCCCTCCACTTT. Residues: CASRLEGGVGNSPLHF.

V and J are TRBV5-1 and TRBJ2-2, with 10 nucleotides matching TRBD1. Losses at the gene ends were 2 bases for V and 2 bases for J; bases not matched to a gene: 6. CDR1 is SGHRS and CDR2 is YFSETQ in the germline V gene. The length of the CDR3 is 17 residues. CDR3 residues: CASSFRQGASNTGELFF. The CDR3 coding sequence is TGCGCCAGCAGCTTTAGACAGGGGGCGTCAAACACCGGGGAGCTGTTTTTT.

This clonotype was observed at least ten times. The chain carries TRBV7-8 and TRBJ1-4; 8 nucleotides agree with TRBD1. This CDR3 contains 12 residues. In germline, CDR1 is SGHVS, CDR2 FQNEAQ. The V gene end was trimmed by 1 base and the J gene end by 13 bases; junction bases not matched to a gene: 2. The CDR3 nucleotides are TGTGCCAGCAGCTTAGTGGGGACAGGACTGTTTTTT. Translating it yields CASSLVGTGLFF.

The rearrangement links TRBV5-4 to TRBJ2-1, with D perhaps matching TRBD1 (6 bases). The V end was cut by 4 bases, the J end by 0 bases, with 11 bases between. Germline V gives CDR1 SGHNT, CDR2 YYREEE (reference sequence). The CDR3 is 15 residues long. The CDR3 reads CASSPEQGSYNEQFF. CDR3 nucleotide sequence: TGTGCCAGCAGCCCAGAACAGGGCTCCTACAATGAGCAGTTCTTC.

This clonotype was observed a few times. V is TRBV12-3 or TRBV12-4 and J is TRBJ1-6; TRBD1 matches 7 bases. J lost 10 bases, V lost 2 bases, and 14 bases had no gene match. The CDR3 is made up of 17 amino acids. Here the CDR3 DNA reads TGTGCCAGCAGTTTATCCACGGGACAGCTCGGAAGCTCACCCCTCCACTTT. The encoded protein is CASSLSTGQLGSSPLHF.

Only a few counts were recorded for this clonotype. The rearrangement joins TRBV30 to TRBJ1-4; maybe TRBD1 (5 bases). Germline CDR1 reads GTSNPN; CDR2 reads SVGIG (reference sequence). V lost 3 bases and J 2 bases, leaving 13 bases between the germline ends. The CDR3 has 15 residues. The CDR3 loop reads CAWSPPGGTNEKLFF. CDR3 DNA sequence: TGTGCCTGGAGCCCCCCGGGGGGTACTAATGAAAAACTGTTTTTT.

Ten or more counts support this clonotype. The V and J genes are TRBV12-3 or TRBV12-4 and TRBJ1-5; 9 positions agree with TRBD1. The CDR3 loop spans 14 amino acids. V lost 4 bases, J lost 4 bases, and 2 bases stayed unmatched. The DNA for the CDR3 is TGTGCCAGCAGTTATGGGACAGGGAATCAGCCCCAGCATTTT. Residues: CASSYGTGNQPQHF.

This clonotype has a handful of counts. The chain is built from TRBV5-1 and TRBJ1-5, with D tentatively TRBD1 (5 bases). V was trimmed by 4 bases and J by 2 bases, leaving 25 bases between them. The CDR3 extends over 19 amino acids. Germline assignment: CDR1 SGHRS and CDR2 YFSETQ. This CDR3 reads CASSQKGPGRKIGNQPQHF. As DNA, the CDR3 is TGCGCCAGCAGCCAAAAGGGGCCAGGGCGAAAGATAGGCAATCAGCCCCAGCATTTT.

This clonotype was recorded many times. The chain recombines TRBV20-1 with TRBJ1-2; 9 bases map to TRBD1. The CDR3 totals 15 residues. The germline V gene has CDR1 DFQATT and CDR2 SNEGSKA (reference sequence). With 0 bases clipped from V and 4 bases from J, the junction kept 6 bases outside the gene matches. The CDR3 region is CSARETGGRSYGYTF. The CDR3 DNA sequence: TGCAGTGCTAGAGAAACAGGGGGCCGGAGCTATGGCTACACCTTC.

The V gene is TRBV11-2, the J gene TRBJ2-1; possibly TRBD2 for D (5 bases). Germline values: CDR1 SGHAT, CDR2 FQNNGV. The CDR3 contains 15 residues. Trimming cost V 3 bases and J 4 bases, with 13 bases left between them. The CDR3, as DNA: TGTGCCAGCAGCTTCACTAGGACGATATACAATGAGCAGTTCTTC. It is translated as CASSFTRTIYNEQFF.

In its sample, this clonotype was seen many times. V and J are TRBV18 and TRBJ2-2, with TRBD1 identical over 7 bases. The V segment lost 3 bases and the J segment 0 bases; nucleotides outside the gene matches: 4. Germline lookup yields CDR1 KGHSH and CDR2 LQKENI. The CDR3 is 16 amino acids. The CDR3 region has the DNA TGTGCCAGCTCACCTGGACAGGCCTCGAACACCGGGGAGCTGTTTTTT. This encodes CASSPGQASNTGELFF.

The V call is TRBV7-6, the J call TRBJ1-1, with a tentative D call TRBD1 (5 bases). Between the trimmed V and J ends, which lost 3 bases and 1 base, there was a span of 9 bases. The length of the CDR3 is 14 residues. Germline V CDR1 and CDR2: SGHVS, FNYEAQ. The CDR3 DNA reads TGTGCCAGCAGCTTTTTCGGGGGGAACACTGAAGCTTTCTTT. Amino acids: CASSFFGGNTEAFF.

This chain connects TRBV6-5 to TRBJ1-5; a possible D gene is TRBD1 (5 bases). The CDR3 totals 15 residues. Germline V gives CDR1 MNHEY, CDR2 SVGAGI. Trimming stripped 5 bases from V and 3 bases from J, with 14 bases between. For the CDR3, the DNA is TGTGCCAGCAGTCCCGTGGGGACGAACAATCAGCCCCAGCATTTT. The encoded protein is CASSPVGTNNQPQHF.

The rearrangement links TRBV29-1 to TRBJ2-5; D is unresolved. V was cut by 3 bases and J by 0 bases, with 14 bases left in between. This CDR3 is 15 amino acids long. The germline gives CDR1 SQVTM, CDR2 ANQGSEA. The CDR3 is CSVDRAHGDQETQYF. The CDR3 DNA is TGCAGCGTTGATCGGGCGCACGGCGACCAAGAGACCCAGTACTTC.

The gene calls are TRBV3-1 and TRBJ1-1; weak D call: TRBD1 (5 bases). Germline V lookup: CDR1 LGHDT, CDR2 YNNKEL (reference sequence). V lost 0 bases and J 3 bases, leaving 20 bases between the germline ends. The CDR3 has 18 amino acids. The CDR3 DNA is TGTGCCAGCAGCCAAGAAGGTTGGGGCCAGGGATTTGACACTGAAGCTTTCTTT. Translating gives CASSQEGWGQGFDTEAFF.

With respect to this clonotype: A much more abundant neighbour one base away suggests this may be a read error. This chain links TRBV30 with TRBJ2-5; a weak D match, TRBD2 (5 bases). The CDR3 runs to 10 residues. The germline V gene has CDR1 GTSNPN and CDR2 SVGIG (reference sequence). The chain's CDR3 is CVWRRETQYF. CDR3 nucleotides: TGTGTCTGGAGGAGAGAGACCCAGTACTTC.

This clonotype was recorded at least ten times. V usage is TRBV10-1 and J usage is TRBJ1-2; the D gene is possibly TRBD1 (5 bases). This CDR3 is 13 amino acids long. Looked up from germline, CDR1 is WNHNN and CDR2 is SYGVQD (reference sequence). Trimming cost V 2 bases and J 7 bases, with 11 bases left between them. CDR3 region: CASSESRDRGYTF. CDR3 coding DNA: TGCGCCAGCAGTGAGAGCAGGGACCGTGGCTACACCTTC.

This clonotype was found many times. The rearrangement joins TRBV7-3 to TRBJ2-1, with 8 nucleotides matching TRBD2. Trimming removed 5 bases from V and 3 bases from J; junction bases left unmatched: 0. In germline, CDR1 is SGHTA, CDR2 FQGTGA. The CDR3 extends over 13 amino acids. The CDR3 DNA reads TGTGCCAGCAGCGCGGGGGGCTACAATGAGCAGTTCTTC. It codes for CASSAGGYNEQFF.

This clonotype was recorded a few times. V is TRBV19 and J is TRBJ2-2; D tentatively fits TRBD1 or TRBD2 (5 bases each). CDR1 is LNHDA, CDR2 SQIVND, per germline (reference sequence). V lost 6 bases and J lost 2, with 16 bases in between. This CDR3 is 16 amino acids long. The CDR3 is CASRKTGTRNTGELFF. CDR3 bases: TGTGCCAGTAGAAAAACCGGGACGAGAAACACCGGGGAGCTGTTTTTT. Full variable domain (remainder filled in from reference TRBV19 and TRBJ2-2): DGGITQSPKYLFRKEGQNVTLSCEQNLNHDAMYWYRQDPGQGLRLIYYSQIVNDFQKGDIAEGYSVSREKKESFPLTVTSAQKNPTAFYLCASRKTGTRNTGELFFGEGSRLTVL.

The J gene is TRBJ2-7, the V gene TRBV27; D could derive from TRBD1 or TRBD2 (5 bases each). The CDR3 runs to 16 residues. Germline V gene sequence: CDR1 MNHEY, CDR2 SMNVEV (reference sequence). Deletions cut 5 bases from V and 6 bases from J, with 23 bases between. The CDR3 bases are TGTGCCAGCAGTCGTACGACCGGGACCGCGCTTTCCGAGCAGTACTTC. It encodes CASSRTTGTALSEQYF.

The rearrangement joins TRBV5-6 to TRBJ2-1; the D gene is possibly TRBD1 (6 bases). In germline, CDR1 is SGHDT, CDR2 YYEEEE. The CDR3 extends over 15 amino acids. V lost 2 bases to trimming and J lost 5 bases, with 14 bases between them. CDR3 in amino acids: CASSFLDSIDNEQFF. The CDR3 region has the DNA TGTGCCAGCAGCTTCCTGGACAGTATCGACAATGAGCAGTTCTTC.

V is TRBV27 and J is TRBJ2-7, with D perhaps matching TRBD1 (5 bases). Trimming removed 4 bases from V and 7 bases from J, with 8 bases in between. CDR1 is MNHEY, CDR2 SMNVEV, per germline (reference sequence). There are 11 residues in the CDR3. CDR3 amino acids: CASSSKGEQYF. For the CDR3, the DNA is TGTGCCAGCAGTTCCAAGGGGGAGCAGTACTTC.

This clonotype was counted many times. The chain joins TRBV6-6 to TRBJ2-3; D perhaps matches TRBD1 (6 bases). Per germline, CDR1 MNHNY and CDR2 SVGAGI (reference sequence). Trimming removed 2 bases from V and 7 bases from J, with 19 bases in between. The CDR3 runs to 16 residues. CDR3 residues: CASSYPQGGDWNTQYF. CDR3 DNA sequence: TGTGCCAGCAGTTACCCCCAAGGGGGAGATTGGAATACGCAGTATTTT.

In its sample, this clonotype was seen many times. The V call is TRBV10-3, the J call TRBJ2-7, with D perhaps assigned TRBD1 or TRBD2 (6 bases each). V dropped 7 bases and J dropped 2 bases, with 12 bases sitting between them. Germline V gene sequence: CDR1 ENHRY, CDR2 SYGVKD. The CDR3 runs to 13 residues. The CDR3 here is CAIKGGRTYEQYF. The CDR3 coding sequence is TGTGCCATCAAAGGGGGGAGAACCTACGAGCAGTACTTC.

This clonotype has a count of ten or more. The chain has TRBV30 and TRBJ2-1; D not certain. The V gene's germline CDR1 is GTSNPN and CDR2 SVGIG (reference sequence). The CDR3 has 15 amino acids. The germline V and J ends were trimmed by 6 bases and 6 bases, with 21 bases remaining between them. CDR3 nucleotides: TGTGCCTGTGCTAGGACCAAGGGCGTACCCAATGAGCAGTTCTTC. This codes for CACARTKGVPNEQFF.